These T cell receptor beta chains were read from a single sample in a study of shared clonotypes between healthy human individuals. The method was immunoSEQ multiplex PCR; TCRdb's version includes in-frame clones alone and lacks a portion of them. The sample contains approximately 980,000 clones, less than 85% of which appear only once. The sequenced sample consisted of memory CD4+ T cells sorted from blood. These receptors were collected from a man younger than 35 in good health. CDR3s leave out the opening cysteine and the closing phenylalanine or tryptophan. Each record gives: V gene, clone size, CDR3 length, CDR3 protein. Size values are once, few and many counts, or a class for expanded clones, and some rows have none.

v_gene: TRBV6-5
abundance: -
len: 11
CDR3aa: ASSSRRQSEAF

v_gene: TRBV18
abundance: -
len: 12
CDR3aa: ASSPNVEGTEAF

v_gene: TRBV5-1
abundance: -
len: 11
CDR3aa: ASRANNDQPQH

v_gene: TRBV11-3
abundance: -
len: 12
CDR3aa: ASSPRQGDYEQY

v_gene: TRBV11-2
abundance: -
len: 13
CDR3aa: ASSSGMTAYNEQF

v_gene: TRBV4-2
abundance: -
len: 16
CDR3aa: ASSRDPGHSWATGTQY

v_gene: TRBV9
abundance: -
len: 11
CDR3aa: ASSVTTGGEQF

v_gene: TRBV7-2
abundance: -
len: 13
CDR3aa: ASSLALGSFYEQY

v_gene: TRBV28
abundance: -
len: 15
CDR3aa: ASSSTGTGVGGSPLH

v_gene: TRBV4-3
abundance: -
len: 13
CDR3aa: ASSQDAGSNQPQH

v_gene: TRBV5-1
abundance: -
len: 13
CDR3aa: ASSLEVFEGGELF

v_gene: TRBV10-3
abundance: -
len: 12
CDR3aa: AISASGSMGEQF

v_gene: TRBV7-3
abundance: -
len: 9
CDR3aa: ASSSNSPLH

v_gene: TRBV6-5
abundance: once
len: 13
CDR3aa: ASRPWDDSTGELF

v_gene: TRBV9
abundance: -
len: 13
CDR3aa: ASSVAPQLTDTQY

v_gene: TRBV5-1
abundance: -
len: 12
CDR3aa: ASSYVGTGHEQY

v_gene: TRBV2
abundance: few
len: 14
CDR3aa: ASSRQIAGGWNEQF